The table lists the clone carrying this TCR beta chain with a count of one. The data were taken from a study of blood T cell repertoires in COVID-19. For the study at large: Samples representing acute and convalescent COVID-19 were sourced from the United States, Italy and Spain. T cells, B-cell-depleted T cells, or PBMCs provided the cDNA or gDNA that served as material.

The CDR3 contains 13 residues. Trimming took off 3 bases at V and 4 bases at J, with 9 bases between the two ends. Germline-derived CDR1 and CDR2 are LNHDA and SQIVND (reference sequence). Authors' processing steps: Reference gene primer amplification gave nucleated cell count estimates. The data were produced by immunoSEQ multiplex PCR, yet TCRdb's version contains in-frame clones alone and is incomplete. V, J and clone size derive from that table, while D and trimming were established from the DNA sequence. The sample contains 130,000 or so clones, approximately 90% of which appear only once. Sequencing was done on a sample of peripheral blood. This chain connects TRBV19 to TRBJ1-1, with D unclear. The clonotype was recovered from a man aged 70-80 years with active COVID-19. The DNA for the CDR3 is TGTGCCAGTAGTATGAGTGGCGGCACTGAAGCTTTCTTT. This codes for CASSMSGGTEAFF.